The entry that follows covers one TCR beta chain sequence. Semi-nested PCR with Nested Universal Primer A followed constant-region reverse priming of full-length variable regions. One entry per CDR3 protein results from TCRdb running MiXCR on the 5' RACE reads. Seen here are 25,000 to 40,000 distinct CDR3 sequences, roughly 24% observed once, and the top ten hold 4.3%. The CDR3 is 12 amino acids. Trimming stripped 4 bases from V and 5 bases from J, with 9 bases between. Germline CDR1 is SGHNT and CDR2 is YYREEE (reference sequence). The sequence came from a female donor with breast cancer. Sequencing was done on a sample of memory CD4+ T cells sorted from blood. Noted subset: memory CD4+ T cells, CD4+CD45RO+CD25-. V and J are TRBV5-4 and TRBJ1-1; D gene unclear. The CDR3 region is CASSQAGTEAFF. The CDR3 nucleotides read TGTGCCAGCAGCCAAGCAGGTACTGAAGCTTTCTTT.